What follows are 28 T cell receptor beta chains derived from one specimen sequenced in a study of T-cell memory formation after mild COVID-19. TCRdb fed the 5' RACE reads into MiXCR, producing one record per CDR3 protein. Of about 360,000 distinct CDR3 sequences listed, 13% are singletons. The sequencing input was PBMCs or a T cell subset sorted from them (not recorded which). The receptors shown here come from a young man who had mild COVID-19 (a few samples of this study predate the infection). Cell type and time point are not known.

This clonotype has only a few counts. The V and J genes are TRBV27 and TRBJ2-5; D possibly uses TRBD1 or TRBD2 (6 bases each). Per germline, CDR1 MNHEY and CDR2 SMNVEV (reference sequence). V lost 8 bases and J lost 2, with 15 bases in between. This CDR3 contains 14 residues. The CDR3 DNA reads TGTGCCAGCCGCCTCCTAGGGGGGCAAGAGACCCAGTACTTC. Its protein is CASRLLGGQETQYF.

V and J are TRBV25-1 and TRBJ2-1; 8 positions match TRBD2. This CDR3 is 16 amino acids long. Germline-derived CDR1 and CDR2 are MGHDK and SYGVNS. V shed 4 bases, J shed 7 bases, and the junction held 12 bases outside the gene matches. The CDR3 DNA reads TGTGCCAGCAGTGCCTCTATAGGACTAGCATCAAATGAGCAGTTCTTC. Amino acids: CASSASIGLASNEQFF.

V and J are TRBV2 and TRBJ2-2, with 8 bases that match TRBD2. Germline V gene lookup returns CDR1 SNHLY and CDR2 FYNNEI. J was trimmed by 5 bases and V by 3 bases; bases with no gene match: 5. The CDR3 runs 15 residues. The CDR3 nucleotides read TGTGCCAGCAGTGAGGCGGGGGGTGGTACCGGGGAGCTGTTTTTT. It codes for CASSEAGGGTGELFF. The full variable domain, with the rest looked up from reference TRBV2 and TRBJ2-2, is EPEVTQTPSHQVTQMGQEVILRCVPISNHLYFYWYRQILGQKVEFLVSFYNNEISEKSEIFDDQFSVERPDGSNFTLKIRSTKLEDSAMYFCASSEAGGGTGELFFGEGSRLTVL.

This clonotype was observed a handful of times. The chain uses TRBV7-2 and TRBJ1-4; 10 bases are shared with TRBD1. After removal of 3 bases from V and 10 bases from J, the junction contained 8 bases not matched to a gene. The CDR3 loop spans 15 amino acids. Germline CDR1 is SGHTA and CDR2 is FQGNSA. The CDR3, as DNA: TGTGCCAGCAGCTTTTTAGGGACAGGGGAGAGAAAACTGTTTTTT. Residues: CASSFLGTGERKLFF.

The chain recombines TRBV10-1 with TRBJ1-1; D is undetermined. Trimming cost V 3 bases and J 8 bases, with 10 bases left between them. In germline, CDR1 is WNHNN, CDR2 SYGVQD (reference sequence). CDR3 length: 12 amino acids. CDR3: CASSDRKGEAFF. The CDR3 bases are TGCGCCAGCAGTGATCGGAAGGGCGAAGCTTTCTTT.

In this sample, this clonotype turned up a few times. This chain connects TRBV7-2 to TRBJ2-3; D remains unclear. Trimming shortened V by 8 bases and J by 1 base, and 7 bases separated the two germline ends. Germline V gene data show CDR1 as SGHTA and CDR2 as FQGNSA. The CDR3 loop spans 12 amino acids. In nucleotides, the CDR3 is TGTGCCAGCGGGATCGGCACAGATACGCAGTATTTT. It codes for CASGIGTDTQYF.

This clonotype was seen at least ten times. The J gene is TRBJ2-7, the V gene TRBV27; either TRBD1 or TRBD2 may supply D (5 bases each). CDR3 length equals 15 residues. The germline gives CDR1 MNHEY, CDR2 SMNVEV (reference sequence). Trimming shortened V by 2 bases and J by 0 bases, and 11 bases separated the two germline ends. The CDR3 bases are TGTGCCAGCAGTTTAGCCGGGGCGAGCTCCTACGAGCAGTACTTC. Its protein is CASSLAGASSYEQYF.

This clonotype was picked up many times. The chain has TRBV4-1 and TRBJ1-5; TRBD1 aligns across 9 bases. With V trimmed by 5 bases and J by 6 bases, 8 bases remained unmatched. The CDR3 runs 15 residues. The germline V gene encodes CDR1 MGHRA and CDR2 YSYEKL. The CDR3 sequence: CASSIRDRAFQPQHF. The DNA of the CDR3 is TGCGCCAGCAGCATCCGGGACAGGGCTTTTCAGCCCCAGCATTTT.

This clonotype was picked up a small number of times. The V gene is TRBV5-4, the J gene TRBJ2-3, with 8 bases matching TRBD1. From germline, CDR1 is SGHNT and CDR2 YYREEE (reference sequence). Unmatched junction bases numbered 7, after V lost 4 bases and J lost 3 bases. This CDR3 region has 15 residues. The CDR3 DNA sequence: TGTGCCAGCAGCCTACCCAGGGGGCAAACAGATACGCAGTATTTT. Amino acid sequence: CASSLPRGQTDTQYF.

This clonotype has only a few counts. The chain combines TRBV6-1 with TRBJ2-5, with D perhaps TRBD1 or TRBD2 (6 bases each). Per the germline V gene, CDR1 is MNHNS and CDR2 is SASEGT. Between the trimmed V and J ends, which lost 9 bases and 5 bases, there was a span of 22 bases. The CDR3 spans 15 residues. The CDR3 reads CASHLGGGLGETQYF. CDR3 nucleotide sequence: TGTGCCAGTCACCTCGGAGGGGGGCTGGGGGAGACCCAGTACTTC.

This clonotype was detected only a few times. The chain couples TRBV20-1 to TRBJ2-5; TRBD1 agrees at 8 bases. The CDR3 is made up of 13 amino acids. Trimming took 3 bases from V and 5 from J; bases not matched to a gene: 5. CDR1 DFQATT and CDR2 SNEGSKA come from the germline V gene (reference sequence). The CDR3 region has the DNA TGCAGTGCTAGTCAGGGGGCGCAGGAGACCCAGTACTTC. It translates to CSASQGAQETQYF.

This clonotype was recorded a few times. J is TRBJ1-2 and V is TRBV30, with no clear D. The CDR3 consists of 13 residues. Germline V gene sequence: CDR1 GTSNPN, CDR2 SVGIG (reference sequence). The ends were cut back, 1 base at V and 4 bases at J, with 10 bases in the middle. The CDR3 protein is CAWSGGAFYGYTF. The CDR3 DNA follows: TGTGCCTGGAGTGGAGGAGCCTTCTATGGCTACACCTTC.

The chain employs TRBV28 and TRBJ2-5; 9 nucleotides match TRBD2. The CDR3 is 14 amino acids. Unmatched junction bases numbered 6, after V lost 6 bases and J lost 4 bases. The V gene's germline CDR1 is MDHEN and CDR2 SYDVKM. The CDR3 here is CASSPASGVETQYF. The CDR3 DNA reads as TGTGCCAGCAGCCCGGCTAGCGGGGTAGAGACCCAGTACTTC. The full variable domain, with the rest looked up from reference TRBV28 and TRBJ2-5, is DVKVTQSSRYLVKRTGEKVFLECVQDMDHENMFWYRQDPGLGLRLIYFSYDVKMKEKGDIPEGYSVSREKKERFSLILESASTNQTSMYLCASSPASGVETQYFGPGTRLLVL.

The table lists this clonotype with many counts. This chain uses TRBV4-3 with TRBJ2-3; unclear D gene. The V end was cut by 3 bases, the J end by 3 bases, with 10 bases between. The CDR3 sequence is 14 residues long. The V gene's germline CDR1 is LGHNA and CDR2 YSLEER. As DNA, the CDR3 is TGCGCCAGCAGCCAGGCTCCTCGGACAGATACGCAGTATTTT. Translating it yields CASSQAPRTDTQYF.

This clonotype was counted only a few times. The chain uses TRBV27 and TRBJ1-6; D possibly corresponds to TRBD1 (6 bases). The V end was cut by 3 bases, the J end by 7 bases, with 13 bases between. The length of the CDR3 is 15 residues. Germline V gene sequence: CDR1 MNHEY, CDR2 SMNVEV (reference sequence). This CDR3 reads CASSFSGVPNSPLHF. The DNA of the CDR3 is TGTGCCAGCAGTTTTTCAGGGGTTCCCAATTCACCCCTCCACTTT.

Ten or more counts support this clonotype. The rearrangement links TRBV7-9 to TRBJ1-2, with D possibly matching TRBD1 (6 bases). Trimming removed 0 bases from V and 2 bases from J, with 10 bases in between. Germline V lookup: CDR1 SEHNR, CDR2 FQNEAQ (reference sequence). The CDR3 loop spans 15 amino acids. The CDR3 here is CASSLAADRNYGYTF. The CDR3 nucleotides are TGTGCCAGCAGCTTAGCTGCGGACAGAAACTATGGCTACACCTTC.

This clonotype came up a few times. The chain combines TRBV18 with TRBJ2-1; D gene uncertain. V was shortened by 5 bases and J by 0 bases, with 8 bases between the two germline ends. In germline, CDR1 is KGHSH, CDR2 LQKENI. The CDR3 has 14 residues. The CDR3, as DNA: TGTGCCAGCTCAGAGGACGACTCCTACAATGAGCAGTTCTTC. Residues: CASSEDDSYNEQFF.

This clonotype was recorded a few times. This chain links TRBV5-1 with TRBJ2-3, with D possibly matching TRBD1 (5 bases). V was clipped by 7 bases and J by 0 bases, with 15 bases between them. This CDR3 has 15 residues. CDR1 and CDR2 (germline): SGHRS, YFSETQ. CDR3 sequence: CASQETVASTDTQYF. The CDR3 nucleotides read TGCGCCAGCCAAGAGACAGTTGCTAGCACAGATACGCAGTATTTT.

This clonotype has a handful of counts. The chain couples TRBV10-3 to TRBJ2-7; 8 bases fit TRBD1. The V and J ends lost 3 bases and 6 bases, in that order; junction bases with no gene match: 7. This CDR3 is built from 14 residues. Per the germline V gene, CDR1 is ENHRY and CDR2 is SYGVKD. The CDR3 is CAISDRDRPVEQYF. The CDR3 DNA reads as TGTGCCATCAGTGACAGGGACAGGCCTGTCGAGCAGTACTTC.

This chain connects TRBV2 to TRBJ2-1; the D gene is possibly TRBD1 (6 bases). V dropped 4 bases and J dropped 14 bases, with 18 bases sitting between them. CDR3 length: 13 residues. Looked up from germline, CDR1 is SNHLY and CDR2 is FYNNEI. CDR3 DNA sequence: TGTGCCAGCAGTGGGGACATCATTATCGGGGAGTTCTTC. Residues: CASSGDIIIGEFF.

This clonotype came up many times. The rearrangement links TRBV7-9 to TRBJ1-3, with TRBD1 identical over 7 bases. Germline V CDR1 and CDR2: SEHNR, FQNEAQ (reference sequence). Unmatched junction bases numbered 7, after V lost 1 base and J lost 4 bases. The length of the CDR3 is 16 residues. CDR3 in amino acids: CASSLVQGGAGNTIYF. In DNA, the CDR3 is TGTGCCAGCAGCTTAGTCCAGGGGGGCGCCGGAAACACCATATATTTT.

This clonotype was seen only a few times. The chain employs TRBV7-6 and TRBJ1-1, with TRBD1 matching 7 bases. V dropped 5 bases and J dropped 3; count of bases not matched to a gene: 12. The length of the CDR3 is 16 residues. The germline V gene encodes CDR1 SGHVS and CDR2 FNYEAQ. The CDR3 here is CASSLKWTGLDTEAFF. Written as DNA, the CDR3 is TGTGCCAGCAGCCTAAAGTGGACAGGCCTCGACACTGAAGCTTTCTTT.

This rearrangement joins TRBV7-2 to TRBJ2-1; D gene uncertain. Trimming stripped 5 bases from V and 0 bases from J, with 17 bases between. The CDR3 totals 17 residues. The germline V gene encodes CDR1 SGHTA and CDR2 FQGNSA. The CDR3 nucleotides are TGTGCCAGCAGCCAAAGGTTTCCCGGATCCTCCTACAATGAGCAGTTCTTC. Translating it yields CASSQRFPGSSYNEQFF.

This sequence joins TRBV4-1 and TRBJ2-5; 9 bases match TRBD2. V lost 2 bases and J lost 2; bases outside the gene matches: 6. From germline, CDR1 is MGHRA and CDR2 YSYEKL. The length of the CDR3 is 16 residues. The CDR3 coding sequence is TGCGCCAGCAGCCAACTCGGACTAGCGTCTCAAGAGACCCAGTACTTC. It is translated as CASSQLGLASQETQYF.

This chain links TRBV12-3 or TRBV12-4 with TRBJ2-2; TRBD1 aligns across 8 bases. CDR3 length: 14 residues. With V trimmed by 8 bases and J by 7 bases, 9 bases remained unmatched. The CDR3 coding sequence is TGTGCCAGCTCGGGACAGGCCTCCGACGGGGAGCTGTTTTTT. Protein sequence: CASSGQASDGELFF.

This clonotype showed up many times. This rearrangement joins TRBV6-2 or TRBV6-3 to TRBJ2-1; D possibly corresponds to TRBD2 (5 bases). The CDR3 spans 16 residues. V gave up 0 bases and J gave up 6 bases, with 15 bases separating them. The germline CDR1 and CDR2 sequences are MNHEY and SVGEGT. Written as DNA, the CDR3 is TGTGCCAGCAGTTACTCTGCGGGCCCCCTGGTCAATGAGCAGTTCTTC. Translating it yields CASSYSAGPLVNEQFF.

The V gene is TRBV11-2, the J gene TRBJ2-7, with TRBD1 identical over 11 bases. The germline V gene has CDR1 SGHAT and CDR2 FQNNGV. The CDR3 is made up of 17 amino acids. J was trimmed by 7 bases and V by 0 bases; bases with no gene match: 11. The CDR3 loop is CASSLDLSKGTGGEQYF. CDR3 sequence (DNA): TGTGCCAGCAGCTTAGATCTCAGTAAAGGGACAGGGGGGGAGCAGTACTTC.

The chain combines TRBV7-2 with TRBJ1-1; D unresolved. The germline V and J ends were trimmed by 5 bases and 4 bases, with 11 bases remaining between them. From germline, CDR1 is SGHTA and CDR2 FQGNSA. The CDR3 has 13 residues. The CDR3 DNA is TGTGCCAGCAGCCTAGAGGAGGGCACTGAAGCTTTCTTT. It specifies CASSLEEGTEAFF.